This TCR beta chain came from a study of cytomegalovirus exposure and HLA in healthy donors (dated by TCRdb to about 2017). Study-wide context: An earlier analysis of about 530 of the donors reported about 300 Gb of sequence data and around 120 million unique TCR beta sequences obtained from approximately 180 million T cells. About 320 gigabases of sequencing data and tens of millions of unique TCR sequences were included in an early release covering about 600 HLA-typed donors. Of the 398 genotyped donors, over 70% fell in the genetic ancestry cluster associated with self-reported Caucasian donors. The study was designed to test whether signatures of past pathogen exposure could be identified by cataloging public T cell receptors. The study used immunosequencing to profile the T cell repertoires of under 700 subjects and linked those repertoires to cytomegalovirus serostatus. A separate validation cohort of 100 to 150 different subjects was used in addition to the approximately 700-subject first cohort. The study combined high-throughput TCR immunosequencing, statistical association of individual TCRs with disease status, and machine learning to predict cytomegalovirus infection status. A later analysis re-analyzed previously published TCR beta repertoires from roughly 690 donors and added high-resolution HLA genotyping to study TCR occurrence patterns. Rather than drawing on any new phenotypic data, the later analysis identified candidate immune exposures from TCR beta sequences and the way those sequences occurred across donors. To decide whether each TCR beta V gene segment behaved as functional or pseudogenic, an earlier analysis of fewer than 750 of the donors relied on high-throughput TCR beta sequencing. Alongside the repertoire data, information on donor age, sex, ethnicity and CMV serostatus was compiled. In a later genetic analysis, genome-wide SNP genotypes for about three fifths of the roughly 670 donors were used, and that subset was treated as a discovery cohort. All discovery cohort repertoires had been generated using a single sequencing platform. HLA typing included class I and class II loci at four-digit resolution. The number of typed donors differed by locus: about 620-640 for A, B, C, DRB1 and DQB1; approximately 520 for DQA1; 606 for DPA1; and roughly 450 for DPB1. About five DR-DQ haplotypes were handled as single units for association and clustering, since linkage in the cohort was strong. Among 350 to 400 genotyped donors of the cohort, an average of approximately 230,000 unique TCR beta nucleotide sequences were sequenced per donor, around 18% of them non-productive.

The CDR3 runs 14 amino acids, cysteine and phenylalanine included. The DNA shown is the 42-base CDR3, in frame from base 1. The junction shows trimming of 4 bases on V and 1 base on J, and the gene matches do not reach 3 bases of it. The germline V gene yields MNHEY for CDR1 and SVGAGI for CDR2. Concerning this clone: The antigen it binds to is not known. No quality values exist for individual bases; no much larger clone is one base distant.

General study outcomes and caveats: When HLA alleles, especially DR and DQ, strongly co-occurred, TCR associations were difficult to assign to individual alleles. A total of 150 or so TCR beta chains were listed by the study as associated with cytomegalovirus. A later analysis found that HLA-associated TCR beta chains were more clonally expanded and had lower generation probabilities than equally common non-associated chains. In a later analysis, several top co-occurrence clusters were reported to appear linked to parvovirus B19, influenza, CMV and Epstein-Barr virus. Cytomegalovirus status was reported to be diagnosed by the classifier with high specificity and sensitivity in both the original and validation cohorts. A later analysis found that most CMV-associated TCR beta chains appeared HLA-restricted, with HLA associations seemingly driven largely by CMV exposure. Across donors, most TCR sequences were observed very rarely, whereas some public TCRs were present in many individuals. Compared with the approximately 700-donor mean, donors in an Asian-associated ancestry cluster had fewer N-insertions in productive TCRs, according to a later genetic analysis. An association between a missense DCLRE1C variant and V-gene and J-gene trimming of TCR beta chains was found in a later genetic analysis and replicated in an independent cohort. Because counts were too low, about 18 rarely observed V segments, including chromosome 9 orphons, were excluded from the earlier analysis of 587 of the donors. The presence/absence analyses assumed that sequencing depth was roughly uniform across donors, and that assumption may not be true. In a later analysis, 16,951 TCR beta sequences were associated with specific HLA alleles at a false discovery rate of 0.05. Linkage disequilibrium might explain the correlated functional status among segregating V segments, but an unknown experimental factor could not be excluded. For the cohort, immune exposure information was limited to CMV serostatus. In a later analysis, the rate of TCR association differed among HLA loci, with DRB1 alleles having the most associated TCRs and HLA-C alleles having the fewest. A further reported finding was that TCR beta sequences accurately predicted the HLA-A and HLA-B alleles for most subjects in the first cohort. In an earlier analysis of 587 of the donors, most TCR beta V segments appeared in productive rearrangements about 87% or about 30% of the time, broadly matching IMGT annotations. In this cohort, only TCR beta chains were sequenced, and detectable features were limited by the absence of alpha or paired-chain data. In vitro tests confirmed that three of the cytomegalovirus-associated TCR beta chains recognize cytomegalovirus antigens. HLA typing was unavailable for some donors at each locus, so association tests used only the typed subset. The authors suggested that the approach could potentially be extended to other disease states and immunological phenotypes. A cluster of highly shared sequence variants was judged likely to represent a technical artifact of the sequencing pipeline. Because the 87-base-pair reads could not distinguish some IMGT-functional V segments, including TRBV6-2 and TRBV6-3, those segments were excluded.

The cohort consisted of 600 or so healthy bone marrow donors. At the time of sampling, all cohort members were nominally healthy, though unrecorded immune exposures were likely present. The donor tested CMV seropositive, placing the donor among the 250 to 350 seropositive members of the cohort. A peripheral blood sample was provided by each donor, and peripheral blood mononuclear cells were used for TCR beta sequencing. Genomic DNA was extracted from the blood cell samples with the Qiagen DNeasy Blood Extraction Kit. Library creation used the immunoSEQ multiplex PCR assay. For the multiplex PCR, a mixture combining 60 forward primers for TCR Vbeta segments and 13 reverse primers for TCR Jbeta segments was used. Amplification of the CDR3 region of rearranged TCR beta genes was performed with a multiplex PCR assay on genomic DNA. The amplified TCR beta libraries were sequenced on the Illumina HiSeq System as 87-base-pair reads. The original pipeline was this. A later analysis counted 65 million to 90 million unique TCR beta chains across the 640 or so repertoires, and 9 million to 14 million of these chains were shared by at least two donors. Raw reads were error-corrected and collapsed into unique sequences with a nearest-neighbor algorithm that merged closely related sequences to remove PCR and sequencing errors. Alignment of CDR3 sequences to IMGT reference sequences was used to assign V, D and J gene segments. Each retained sequence needed at least a six-nucleotide match to both a V gene segment and a J gene segment. Rearrangements were classified as productive when the CDR3 lacked stop codons and remained in frame with V and J, and all other rearrangements were classified as non-productive. Following IMGT convention, CDR3 was defined as the stretch from the second conserved V-encoded cysteine to the conserved J-encoded phenylalanine. In an earlier analysis of approximately 590 of the donors, sequences lacking an unambiguous match to a single V gene segment were excluded. In an earlier analysis of some 590 of the donors, a V segment was called functional when productive rearrangements were above 56.7%, and segregating when the standard deviation between donors exceeded 5%. A statistical classification framework was built to diagnose cytomegalovirus status from the catalog of TCR beta chain sequences. A later analysis assigned V and J genes by comparing TCR nucleotide sequences with IMGT/GENE-DB human TR gene sequences. In a later analysis, CDR3 sequences and most-parsimonious VDJ recombination scenarios were assigned using the TCRdist pipeline. In a later analysis, each TCR beta chain was defined by its CDR3 amino acid sequence together with its V-gene family, and reads without a unique V-gene family were excluded. As a way to deal with suspected cross-contamination and a sequencing artifact, a later analysis dropped hundreds of nucleotide sequences that were highly shared and had low generation probability. In a later analysis, a clonal expansion index for each public chain was calculated from normalized within-repertoire ranks of inferred template counts. Generation probabilities in a later analysis came from a VDJ recombination model fitted to out-of-frame rearrangements, and those results were checked against IGoR. A later analysis scored TCR-TCR, TCR-HLA and TCR-CMV co-occurrence with hypergeometric tests, applying a repertoire-size bias correction to TCR pairs. False discovery rates were estimated in a later analysis by permuting HLA or CMV assignments 20 times. A later analysis grouped co-occurring TCRs with DBSCAN, adding TCRdist sequence similarity when clustering within HLA-allele-positive subsets. For co-occurrence clustering, repertoires with fewer than 30,000 or more than 120,000 public chains were excluded, along with about five repertoires with anomalous nucleotide sharing. Drawn from immuneACCESS, this table holds only the in-frame rearrangements with V and J called that TCRdb kept. Clones are partly lost; checked studies trace under half to an unresolved V gene and leave the rest unexplained. V and J calls and clone size are copied from that table; D and trimming were computed from the DNA. Across this sample there are 150,000 to 180,000 clones, with more than 75% seen only once. The ten largest clones capture roughly 13% of the sample.

The TCR comes from a man aged 30 to 39 in good health and CMV-seropositive. Sequencing input: PBMCs. The sequence joins TRBV6-5 to TRBJ1-1; TRBD1 fits 7 bases in the junction. In nucleotides, the sequence is TGTGCCAGCAGTTCGGGACAGACGAACACTGAAGCTTTCTTT. It codes for CASSSGQTNTEAFF.